This record covers a single TCR beta chain. The same CDR3 also results from other DNA sequences found in this sample. This record belongs to a study of PD-1 blockade in mismatch repair-deficient tumors. The length of the CDR3 is 13 residues. Germline-derived CDR1 and CDR2 are MNHEY and SVGAGI. The ends lost 6 bases at V and 4 bases at J; junction bases unmatched: 5. This table comes from immunoSEQ multiplex PCR, and its TCRdb copy is limited to in-frame clones, with some not included. Among around 110,000 clones, more than 60% were seen once, and the ten largest hold 4.5% to 5.5%. The receptor's source is an adult with mismatch repair-deficient cancer. This rearrangement joins TRBV6-5 to TRBJ1-1; 7 nucleotides match TRBD1. The input for sequencing was peripheral blood, taken 60 weeks after starting pembrolizumab. The CDR3 DNA follows: TGTGCCAGCAGACGAGGGGGCGGCACTGAAGCTTTCTTT. Its translation: CASRRGGGTEAFF.